This entry features one T cell receptor (beta chain) sequence. Only a few counts were recorded for this clonotype. No cognate antigen has been identified for it. Within one base of it there is no much larger clone, and no base qualities were kept. This entry belongs to a study of T cell repertoires in cytomegalovirus infection (dated by TCRdb to the late 2010s). Notes on the research overall: Donor HLA type was relevant to the analysis, because carriage of CMV infection together with the matching HLA type was indicated by public TCR beta signatures.

General findings and caveats noted by the study authors: Carriers of CMV infection plus the relevant HLA type were discriminated by the cumulative frequency of public TCR beta family members in the study cohort and in an independent roughly 340-donor cohort. The ex vivo response was dominated by HLA-C-restricted CMV-specific TCR beta clonotypes, which also provided the single most frequent clonotype in two of eight donors.

Cut back by 0 bases and 3 bases, the V and J ends lie 6 bases apart. From the cysteine up to the phenylalanine, the CDR3 has a length of 14 residues. The only DNA kept is the CDR3, 42 bases in frame from the first base. The germline V gene gives CDR1 as SGHAT and CDR2 as FQNNGV. Sequenced using an Illumina HiSeq 1500. The public sequencing data were trimmed at Q25 with fastp and processed into clonotypes with MiXCR by TCRdb, which kept only in-frame beta chains. Merged by CDR3 protein, the rows form single entries marked with the most common genes and DNA. Recorded for this sample are about 400,000 distinct CDR3 sequences; 15% to 20% of them occurred a single time. The ten largest account for 7.5% to 9% of the sample.

This receptor was identified in a human donor in good health (CMV status not recorded). Some clones in this sample may be carry-over from other donors' samples. The sequencing input was PBMCs. The sequence links TRBV11-2 to TRBJ1-3; the D gene identity is not certain. The CDR3 amino acid sequence is: CASSLDQYGNTIYF. DNA sequence: TGTGCCAGCAGCTTAGACCAGTATGGAAACACCATATATTTT. Where the CDR3 stops, the reference TRBV11-2 and TRBJ1-3 genes take over; the full variable domain is EAGVAQSPRYKIIEKRQSVAFWCNPISGHATLYWYQQILGQGPKLLIQFQNNGVVDDSQLPKDRFSAERLKGVDSTLKIQPAKLEDSAVYLCASSLDQYGNTIYFGEGSWLTVV.